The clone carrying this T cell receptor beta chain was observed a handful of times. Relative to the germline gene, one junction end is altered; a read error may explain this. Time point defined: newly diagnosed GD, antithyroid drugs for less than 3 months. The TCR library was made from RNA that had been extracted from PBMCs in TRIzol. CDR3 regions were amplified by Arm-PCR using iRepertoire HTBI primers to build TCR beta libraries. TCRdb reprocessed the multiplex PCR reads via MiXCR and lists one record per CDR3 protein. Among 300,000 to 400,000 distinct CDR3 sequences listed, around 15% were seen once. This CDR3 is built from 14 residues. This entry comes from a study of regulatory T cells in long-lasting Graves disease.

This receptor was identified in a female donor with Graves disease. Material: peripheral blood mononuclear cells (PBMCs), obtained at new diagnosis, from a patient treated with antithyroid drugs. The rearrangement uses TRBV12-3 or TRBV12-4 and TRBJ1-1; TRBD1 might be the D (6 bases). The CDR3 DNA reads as TGTGCCAGCAGCACAGGGTGGGGAAACACTGAAGCTCTCTTT. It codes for CASSTGWGNTEALF.